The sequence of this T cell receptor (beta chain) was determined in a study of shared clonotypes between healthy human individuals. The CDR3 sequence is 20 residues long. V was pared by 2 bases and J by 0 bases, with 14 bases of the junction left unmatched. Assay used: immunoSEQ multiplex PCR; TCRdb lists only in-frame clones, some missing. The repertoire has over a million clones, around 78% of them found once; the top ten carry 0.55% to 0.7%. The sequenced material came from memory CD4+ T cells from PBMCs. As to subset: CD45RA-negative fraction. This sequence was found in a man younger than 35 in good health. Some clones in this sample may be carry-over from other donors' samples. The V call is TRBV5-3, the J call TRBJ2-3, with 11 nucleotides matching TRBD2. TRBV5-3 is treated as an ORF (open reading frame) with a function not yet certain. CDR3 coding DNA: TGTGCCAGAAGCTTCAAGTCAATAGCGGGAGGGTCGACTAGCACAGATACGCAGTATTTT. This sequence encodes CARSFKSIAGGSTSTDTQYF.